These T cell receptor beta chains were read from a single sample in a study of blood T cell repertoires in COVID-19. Generated by immunoSEQ multiplex PCR, the TCRdb table keeps only in-frame clones and is missing some. The sample contains over 30,000 clones, about nine tenths of which appear only once. Sequencing used peripheral blood. The receptors come from a man older than 75 with active COVID-19. CDR3s include the opening cysteine and the closing phenylalanine or tryptophan. Not every row has a clone size; where given, it reads once, few, many or a size class.

>TRBV6-2/TRBV6-3|TRBJ2-7|-
CASSTSGRYYEQYF
>TRBV4-3|TRBJ1-3|medium-sized
CASSQDLSSGNTIYF
>TRBV7-2|TRBJ2-1|-
CASSDQRTGGNEQFF
>TRBV18|TRBJ2-7|-
CASSFAAPGILIYEQYF
>TRBV9|TRBJ2-3|few
CASSVDGANTDTQYF
>TRBV5-1|TRBJ2-7|-
CASSPISGQGLIYEQYF
>TRBV9|TRBJ2-7|-
CASSPPASGAYEQYF
>TRBV7-2|TRBJ2-2|-
CASTIPQGKAGELFF
>TRBV27|TRBJ2-1|-
CASSGRLSSYNEQFF
>TRBV4-1|TRBJ2-1|-
CASSPKGPRTSGRATYNEQFF
>TRBV30|TRBJ1-5|-
CATGQGNQPQHF
>TRBV9|TRBJ2-7|-
CASSVGDGSLQYF
>TRBV28|TRBJ1-2|-
CLVGANYGYTF
>TRBV5-5|TRBJ2-1|-
CASSLEVGVGSYNEQFF
>TRBV18|TRBJ2-5|-
CASSAGTASETQYF
>TRBV30|TRBJ1-5|-
CAWSGGNSNQPQHF
>TRBV6-5|TRBJ2-7|few
CASSYGTGGYEQYF
>TRBV29-1|TRBJ2-3|-
CSVDEGAFGSGTQYF
>TRBV19|TRBJ2-1|-
CASSIEAGGRYNEQFF
>TRBV29-1|TRBJ2-7|few
CSVAGFHEQYF
>TRBV7-2|TRBJ2-1|-
CASSFDGSRYNEQFF
>TRBV20-1|TRBJ2-1|once
CSAGLVEQFF
>TRBV7-9|TRBJ2-2|-
CASRLAGEGTGELFF
>TRBV7-2|TRBJ1-2|-
CASSLEDRERGGYTF
>TRBV5-1|TRBJ2-7|-
CASSPTGTAAYEQYF
>TRBV15|TRBJ1-1|-
CATSRRLKESTEAFF
>TRBV28|TRBJ2-1|-
CASSQGSYNEQFF
>TRBV6-1|TRBJ2-5|-
CASSEAQGQGETQYF
>TRBV19|TRBJ2-5|-
CASSPPGQGVKETQYF
>TRBV5-4|TRBJ2-7|-
CASSLVGTSGEQYF
>TRBV27|TRBJ2-2|-
CASSPGLIITGELFF
>TRBV2|TRBJ1-5|-
CASRTGAGNQPQHF
>TRBV7-2|TRBJ2-7|-
CASSPQAGGRGEQYF
>TRBV28|TRBJ1-6|few
CASTTDRNSPLHF
>TRBV29-1|TRBJ2-7|once
CSAGGGQYLEQYF
>TRBV2|TRBJ1-2|-
CASRGDRGRNRINYGYTF
>TRBV7-9|TRBJ1-1|-
CASSTRQDWARYTEAFF
>TRBV29-1|TRBJ2-3|-
CSVVLALADTQYF
>TRBV10-2|TRBJ2-5|-
CASKLAGTETQYF
>TRBV9|TRBJ2-5|-
CASSVEVTGTQYF
>TRBV18|TRBJ2-1|-
CASHPGGGTGEQFF
>TRBV2|TRBJ2-3|-
CASRRDFYGLDTQYF
>TRBV6-1|TRBJ1-5|-
CASRAGSVSNQPQHF
>TRBV25-1|TRBJ1-6|-
CASSGSSLYSPLHF
>TRBV7-9|TRBJ1-2|-
CASRDRGGYTF
>TRBV9|TRBJ2-5|-
CASSVAGTGGVETQYF
>TRBV5-6|TRBJ2-1|-
CASSLAYNEQFF
>TRBV7-2|TRBJ2-3|once
CASSSGESTDTQYF
>TRBV6-1|TRBJ2-7|-
CASSEEDRGAEQYF
>TRBV5-6|TRBJ1-1|-
CASSLSGGGTEAFF
>TRBV30|TRBJ1-2|-
CAWGGTGYTYGYTF
>TRBV28|TRBJ1-2|-
CASSLLENYGYTF
>TRBV24-1|TRBJ2-7|-
CALGEGGSSYEQYF
>TRBV11-2|TRBJ2-5|-
CASSRGLLGETQYF
>TRBV5-1|TRBJ2-7|-
CASSLDLTARDEQYF
>TRBV9|TRBJ2-1|once
CASSGSGKQFF
>TRBV4-1|TRBJ2-3|-
CASSLGRGGRAPTDTQYF
>TRBV28|TRBJ1-1|few
CASSTDEGLMNTEAFF
>TRBV5-1|TRBJ2-5|-
CASSFGGGGETQYF
>TRBV10-3|TRBJ1-5|-
CAIGTDSNQPQHF